This TCR beta chain was documented in a study of cytomegalovirus exposure and HLA in healthy donors. Findings and caveats of the study: In a later analysis, productive TCRs from donors in an Asian-associated ancestry cluster reportedly carried fewer N-insertions than the cohort mean. Later on, analysis showed that most CMV-associated TCR beta chains appeared to be HLA-restricted. Cytomegalovirus-associated status was assigned to about 160 TCR beta chains. Reports described diagnosis of cytomegalovirus status by the classifier as highly specific and sensitive.

The study ran its PCR with 60 Vbeta and 13 Jbeta primers. TCRdb's table, derived via immunoSEQ multiplex PCR, lists solely in-frame clones and lacks some. Among roughly 150,000 clones listed, about 80% were seen once. Regarding this clone: Its antigen is as yet unknown.

With 0 bases clipped from V and 0 bases from J, the junction kept 6 bases outside the gene matches. The CDR3 totals 16 residues. The V gene's germline CDR1 is SGHRS and CDR2 YFSETQ. The source is a woman aged 35 to 49 in good health and CMV-seropositive. J is TRBJ2-7 and V is TRBV5-1, with 7 bases lining up with TRBD2. The source material was PBMCs. The CDR3 reads CASSLAGGRASYEQYF. The CDR3 nucleotides are TGCGCCAGCAGCTTGGCCGGGGGGAGGGCCTCCTACGAGCAGTACTTC.